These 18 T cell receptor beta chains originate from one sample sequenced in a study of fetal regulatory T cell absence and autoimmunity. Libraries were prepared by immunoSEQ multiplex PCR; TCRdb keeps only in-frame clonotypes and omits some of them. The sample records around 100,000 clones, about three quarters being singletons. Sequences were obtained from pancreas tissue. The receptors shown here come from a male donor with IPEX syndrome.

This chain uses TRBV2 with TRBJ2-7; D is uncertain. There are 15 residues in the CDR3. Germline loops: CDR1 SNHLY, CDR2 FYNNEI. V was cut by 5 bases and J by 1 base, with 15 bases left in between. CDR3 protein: CASSPPVLISYEQYF. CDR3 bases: TGTGCCAGCAGTCCACCGGTGCTTATATCCTACGAGCAGTACTTC.

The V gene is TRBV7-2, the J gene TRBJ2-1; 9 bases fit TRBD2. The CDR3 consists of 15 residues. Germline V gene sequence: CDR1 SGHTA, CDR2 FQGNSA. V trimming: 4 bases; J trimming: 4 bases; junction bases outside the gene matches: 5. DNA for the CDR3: TGTGCCAGCAGCTCCGTAGCGGGGGTATACAATGAGCAGTTCTTC. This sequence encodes CASSSVAGVYNEQFF. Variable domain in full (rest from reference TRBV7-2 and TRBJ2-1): GAGVSQSPSNKVTEKGKDVELRCDPISGHTALYWYRQSLGQGLEFLIYFQGNSAPDKSGLPSDRFSAERTGGSVSTLTIQRTQQEDSAVYLCASSSVAGVYNEQFFGPGTRLTVL.

The CDR3 bases are TGTGCCAGCAGTGAATATATCGGCCGGGACAGAGTAAACACCATATATTTT. Translating gives CASSEYIGRDRVNTIYF. The chain couples TRBV25-1 to TRBJ1-3; 7 nucleotides agree with TRBD1. The CDR3 has 17 amino acids. Germline CDR1 reads MGHDK; CDR2 reads SYGVNS. The junction had 11 bases not matched to a gene; V was cut back by 0 bases and J by 6 bases.

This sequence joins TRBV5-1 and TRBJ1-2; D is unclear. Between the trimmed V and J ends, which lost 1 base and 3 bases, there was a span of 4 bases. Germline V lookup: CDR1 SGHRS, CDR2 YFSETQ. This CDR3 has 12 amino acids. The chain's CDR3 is CASSLPDYGYTF. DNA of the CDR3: TGCGCCAGCAGCTTGCCGGACTATGGCTACACCTTC.

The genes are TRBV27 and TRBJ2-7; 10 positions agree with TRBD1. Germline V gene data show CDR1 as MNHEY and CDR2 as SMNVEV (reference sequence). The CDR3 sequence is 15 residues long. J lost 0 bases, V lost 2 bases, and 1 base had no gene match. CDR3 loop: CASSLRTGGSYEQYF. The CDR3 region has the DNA TGTGCCAGCAGTTTAAGGACAGGGGGCTCCTACGAGCAGTACTTC.

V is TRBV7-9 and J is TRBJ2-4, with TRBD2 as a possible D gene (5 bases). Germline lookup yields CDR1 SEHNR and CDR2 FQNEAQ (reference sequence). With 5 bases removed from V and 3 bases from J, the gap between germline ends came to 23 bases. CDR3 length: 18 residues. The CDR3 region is CASSASRFGDGGKNIQYF. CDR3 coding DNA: TGTGCCAGCAGCGCCTCACGGTTCGGGGATGGAGGCAAAAACATTCAGTACTTC.

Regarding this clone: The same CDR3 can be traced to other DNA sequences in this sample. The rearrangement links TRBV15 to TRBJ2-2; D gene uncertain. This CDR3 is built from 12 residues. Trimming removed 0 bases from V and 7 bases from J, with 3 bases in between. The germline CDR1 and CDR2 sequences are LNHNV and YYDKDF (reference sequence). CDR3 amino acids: CATSREGGELFF. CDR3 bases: TGTGCCACCAGCAGAGAGGGCGGGGAGCTGTTTTTT.

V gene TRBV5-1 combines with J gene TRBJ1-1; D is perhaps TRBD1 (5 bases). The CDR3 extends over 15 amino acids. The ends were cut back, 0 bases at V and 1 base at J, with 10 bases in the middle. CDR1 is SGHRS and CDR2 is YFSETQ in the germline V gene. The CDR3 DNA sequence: TGCGCCAGCAGCTTGGGACAGCTAACGAACACTGAAGCTTTCTTT. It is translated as CASSLGQLTNTEAFF.

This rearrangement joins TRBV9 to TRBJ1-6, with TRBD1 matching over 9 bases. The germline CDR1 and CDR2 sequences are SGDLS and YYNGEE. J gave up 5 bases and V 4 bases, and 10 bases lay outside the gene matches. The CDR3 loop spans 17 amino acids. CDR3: CASSPSVTGGHNSPLHF. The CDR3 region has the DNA TGTGCCAGCAGCCCTAGCGTAACAGGGGGCCATAATTCACCCCTCCACTTT.

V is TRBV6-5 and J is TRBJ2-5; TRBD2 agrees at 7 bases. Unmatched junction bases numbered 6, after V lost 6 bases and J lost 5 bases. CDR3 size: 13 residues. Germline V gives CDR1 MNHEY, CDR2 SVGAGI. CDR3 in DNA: TGTGCCAGCAGCAGAGGGACTAAGGAGACCCAGTACTTC. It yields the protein CASSRGTKETQYF.

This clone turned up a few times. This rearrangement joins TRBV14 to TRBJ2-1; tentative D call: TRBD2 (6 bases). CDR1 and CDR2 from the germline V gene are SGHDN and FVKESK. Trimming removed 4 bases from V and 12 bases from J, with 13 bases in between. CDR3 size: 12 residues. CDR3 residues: CASSLSRRAQFF. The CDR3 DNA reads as TGTGCCAGCAGCCTCTCTAGGAGGGCGCAGTTCTTC. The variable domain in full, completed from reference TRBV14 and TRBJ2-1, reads EAGVTQFPSHSVIEKGQTVTLRCDPISGHDNLYWYRRVMGKEIKFLLHFVKESKQDESGMPNNRFLAERTGGTYSTLKVQPAELEDSGVYFCASSLSRRAQFFGPGTRLTVL.

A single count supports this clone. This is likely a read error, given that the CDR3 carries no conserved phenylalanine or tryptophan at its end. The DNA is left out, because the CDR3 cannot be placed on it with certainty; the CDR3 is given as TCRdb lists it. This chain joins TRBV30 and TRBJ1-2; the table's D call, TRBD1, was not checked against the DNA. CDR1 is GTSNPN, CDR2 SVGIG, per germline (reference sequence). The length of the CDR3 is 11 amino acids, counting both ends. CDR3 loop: CAWSVIRQGGL.

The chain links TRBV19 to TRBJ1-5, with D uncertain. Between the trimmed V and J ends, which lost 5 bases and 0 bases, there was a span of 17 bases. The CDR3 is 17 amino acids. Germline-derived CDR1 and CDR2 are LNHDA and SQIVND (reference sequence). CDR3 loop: CASSPRLVLYSNQPQHF. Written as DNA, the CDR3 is TGTGCCAGTAGTCCCCGGTTAGTCCTATATAGCAATCAGCCCCAGCATTTT.

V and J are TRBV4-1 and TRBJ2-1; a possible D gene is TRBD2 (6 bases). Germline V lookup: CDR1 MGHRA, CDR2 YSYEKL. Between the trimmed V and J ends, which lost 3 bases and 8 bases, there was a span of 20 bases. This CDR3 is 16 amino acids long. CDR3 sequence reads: CASSHKAPTRGHEQFF. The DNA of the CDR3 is TGCGCCAGCAGCCACAAAGCGCCGACTAGAGGCCATGAGCAGTTCTTC.

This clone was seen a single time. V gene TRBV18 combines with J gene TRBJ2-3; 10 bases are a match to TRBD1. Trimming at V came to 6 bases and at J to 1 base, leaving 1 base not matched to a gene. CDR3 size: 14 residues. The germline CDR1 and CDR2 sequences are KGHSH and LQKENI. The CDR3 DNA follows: TGTGCCAGCTCGACAGGGGGCGGCACAGATACGCAGTATTTT. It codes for CASSTGGGTDTQYF. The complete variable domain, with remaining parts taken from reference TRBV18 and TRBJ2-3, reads NAGVMQNPRHLVRRRGQEARLRCSPMKGHSHVYWYRQLPEEGLKFMVYLQKENIIDESGMPKERFSAEFPKEGPSILRIQQVVRGDSAAYFCASSTGGGTDTQYFGPGTRLTVL.

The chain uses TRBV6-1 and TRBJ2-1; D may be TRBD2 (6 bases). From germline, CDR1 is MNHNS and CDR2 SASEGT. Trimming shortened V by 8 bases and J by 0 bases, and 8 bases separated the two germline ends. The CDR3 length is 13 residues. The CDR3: CASRRVSYNEQFF. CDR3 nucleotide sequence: TGTGCCAGCCGGAGGGTCTCCTACAATGAGCAGTTCTTC.

The CDR3, as DNA: TGTGCCAGCTCACTTCTCCCCAGGTCGACAGGCCCTGGGACCGGGGAGCTGTTTTTT. Its protein product is CASSLLPRSTGPGTGELFF. The rearrangement uses TRBV18 and TRBJ2-2, with a possible D match to TRBD1 (6 bases). The CDR3 consists of 19 residues. Germline lookup yields CDR1 KGHSH and CDR2 LQKENI. V lost 4 bases, J lost 5 bases, and 26 bases lay in between. The variable domain in full, with the rest retrieved from reference TRBV18 and TRBJ2-2, is NAGVMQNPRHLVRRRGQEARLRCSPMKGHSHVYWYRQLPEEGLKFMVYLQKENIIDESGMPKERFSAEFPKEGPSILRIQQVVRGDSAAYFCASSLLPRSTGPGTGELFFGEGSRLTVL.

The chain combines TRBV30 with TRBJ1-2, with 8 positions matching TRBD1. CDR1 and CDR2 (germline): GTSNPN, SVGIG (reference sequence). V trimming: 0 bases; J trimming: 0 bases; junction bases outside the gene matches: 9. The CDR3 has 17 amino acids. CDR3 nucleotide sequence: TGTGCCTGGAGTGTTACGCCCGGACAGGGAGCTAACTATGGCTACACCTTC. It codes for CAWSVTPGQGANYGYTF.